Following are 3 T cell receptor beta chains from one sample sequenced in a study of early T cells in non-severe SARS-CoV-2 infection. Using its own MiXCR run on the 5' RACE reads, TCRdb lists one record per CDR3 protein. The sample has about 90,000 distinct CDR3 sequences; about 12% are singletons. The sequencing used whole blood, collected at baseline. These receptors all come from an adult who was a healthcare worker with PCR-confirmed SARS-CoV-2 infection or an uninfected control (not recorded which).

This chain links TRBV27 with TRBJ1-5; 8 bases fit TRBD1. This CDR3 is 16 amino acids long. Per the germline V gene, CDR1 is MNHEY and CDR2 is SMNVEV (reference sequence). The V segment lost 3 bases and the J segment 4 bases; nucleotides outside the gene matches: 8. CDR3 in amino acids: CASSFTGDRYNQPQHF. The CDR3, as DNA: TGTGCCAGCAGTTTTACCGGGGACAGGTATAATCAGCCCCAGCATTTT.

This clonotype was picked up many times. The gene calls are TRBV5-1 and TRBJ2-2; no clear D gene. Germline lookup yields CDR1 SGHRS and CDR2 YFSETQ. V was cut by 0 bases and J by 5 bases, with 8 bases left in between. CDR3 length: 14 residues. CDR3 in DNA: TGCGCCAGCAGCTTGGCACAGACGACCGGGGAGCTGTTTTTT. It codes for CASSLAQTTGELFF.

This chain uses TRBV28 with TRBJ1-4; 8 bases map to TRBD1. The CDR3 loop spans 15 amino acids. Germline V gene lookup returns CDR1 MDHEN and CDR2 SYDVKM. With 2 bases clipped from V and 6 bases from J, the junction kept 5 bases outside the gene matches. The CDR3 region is CASSLRGQGYEKLFF. DNA for the CDR3: TGTGCCAGCAGTTTACGAGGACAGGGCTATGAAAAACTGTTTTTT.